This TCR beta chain was retrieved from a study of blood T cell repertoires in COVID-19. Study overall: Nucleic acid was either cDNA or gDNA, and it came from T cells, B-cell-depleted T cells, or PBMCs.

Enrollees, about 18 to 89 years old, lived in about two dozen US areas. Exposed study participants had met a COVID-19 case within 2 weeks before entry. With 2 bases clipped from V and 6 bases from J, the junction kept 3 bases outside the gene matches. The CDR3 has 14 amino acids. Germline V CDR1 and CDR2: LGHDT, YNNKEL (reference sequence). Assay used: immunoSEQ multiplex PCR; TCRdb lists only in-frame clones, some missing. The sample holds fewer than 350,000 clones, 88% seen once. V gene TRBV3-1 (or the pseudogene TRBV3-2) combines with J gene TRBJ2-2, with 7 nucleotides matching TRBD2. Source material: PBMCs or T cells enriched from blood (not recorded which). This TCR came from a woman younger than 45 who had been exposed to COVID-19. Here the CDR3 DNA reads TGTGCCAGCAGCCAACGAACTAGCGCCGGGGAGCTGTTTTTT. Protein product: CASSQRTSAGELFF.